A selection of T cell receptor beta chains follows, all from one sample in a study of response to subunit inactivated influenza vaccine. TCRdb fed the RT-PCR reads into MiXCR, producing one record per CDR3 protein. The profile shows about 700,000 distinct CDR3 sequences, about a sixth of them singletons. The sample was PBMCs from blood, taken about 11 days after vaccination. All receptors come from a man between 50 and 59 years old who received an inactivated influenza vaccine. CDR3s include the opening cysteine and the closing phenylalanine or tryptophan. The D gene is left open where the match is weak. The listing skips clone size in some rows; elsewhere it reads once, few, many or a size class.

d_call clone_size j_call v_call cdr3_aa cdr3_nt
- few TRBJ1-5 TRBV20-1 CSAIMGDNQPQHF TGCAGTGCTATAATGGGGGACAATCAGCCCCAGCATTTT
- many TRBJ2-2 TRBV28 CASSLGRHGELFF TGTGCCAGCAGTTTAGGTAGACACGGGGAGCTGTTTTTT
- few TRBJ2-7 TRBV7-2 CASSSPRVYEQYF TGTGCCAGCAGCTCCCCACGAGTCTACGAGCAGTACTTC
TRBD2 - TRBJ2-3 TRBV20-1 CSAPPSGADTQYF TGCAGTGCCCCCCCTAGCGGAGCAGATACGCAGTATTTT
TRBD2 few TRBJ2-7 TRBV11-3 CASSLLPRDYSYEQYF TGTGCCAGCAGCTTACTTCCCCGGGACTATTCTTACGAGCAGTACTTC
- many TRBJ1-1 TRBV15 CATSRDPGVTEAFF TGTGCCACCAGCAGAGATCCAGGGGTTACTGAAGCTTTCTTT
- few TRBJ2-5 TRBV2 CASSGRRTSTETQYF TGTGCCAGCAGTGGTCGCAGGACATCAACGGAGACCCAGTACTTC
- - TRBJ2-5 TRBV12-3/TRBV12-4 CASTVGVLETQYF TGTGCCAGCACCGTGGGGGTCCTCGAGACCCAGTACTTC
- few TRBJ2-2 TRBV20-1 CSARAGTPSPNTGELFF TGCAGTGCTAGAGCCGGGACACCAAGTCCGAACACCGGGGAGCTGTTTTTT
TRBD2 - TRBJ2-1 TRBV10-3 CAIGGLDFGGRFGYNEQFF TGTGCCATCGGGGGACTAGACTTTGGGGGCCGTTTTGGGTACAATGAGCAGTTCTTC
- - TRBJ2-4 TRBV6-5 CASSYSGSTFKNIQYF TGTGCCAGCAGTTACTCGGGGTCAACCTTCAAAAACATTCAGTACTTC
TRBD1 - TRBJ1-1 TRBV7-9 CAGSPGTGGLMNTEAFF TGTGCCGGCAGCCCAGGGACAGGGGGTTTAATGAACACTGAAGCTTTCTTT
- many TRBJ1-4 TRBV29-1 CSVQGSTNEKLFF TGCAGCGTCCAGGGGTCAACTAATGAAAAACTGTTTTTT
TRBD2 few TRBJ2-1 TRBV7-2 CASSAGGLVDEQFF TGTGCCAGCAGCGCGGGAGGGCTTGTCGATGAGCAGTTCTTC
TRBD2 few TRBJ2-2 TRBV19 CASSRTSGHTGELFF TGTGCCAGTAGTCGGACTAGCGGGCACACCGGGGAGCTGTTTTTT
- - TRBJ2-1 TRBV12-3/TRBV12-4 CASSLGTPPVNEQFF TGTGCCAGCAGTCTCGGGACTCCCCCGGTGAATGAGCAGTTCTTC
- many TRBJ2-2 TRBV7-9 CASSPGPGATGGELFF TGTGCCAGCAGCCCCGGGCCGGGGGCAACGGGCGGGGAGCTGTTTTTT
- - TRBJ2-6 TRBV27 CASSLSWVSGANVLTF TGTGCCAGCAGTTTATCGTGGGTCTCTGGGGCCAACGTCCTGACTTTC
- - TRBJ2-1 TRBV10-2 CASSESWGRDEQFF TGCGCCAGCAGTGAGTCTTGGGGGCGCGATGAGCAGTTCTTC
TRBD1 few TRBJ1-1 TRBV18 CASSQRYRGATTHNTEAFF TGTGCCAGCTCACAAAGATACAGGGGAGCCACGACCCATAACACTGAAGCTTTCTTT
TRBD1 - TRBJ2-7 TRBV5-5 CASSLEFRGYEQYF TGTGCCAGCAGCTTGGAGTTCAGGGGGTACGAGCAGTACTTC
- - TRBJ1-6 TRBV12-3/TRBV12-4 CASSLALSSYNSPLHF TGTGCCAGCAGTTTAGCGCTCAGCTCCTATAATTCACCCCTCCACTTT
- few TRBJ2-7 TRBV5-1 CASSLSGGPSEQYF TGCGCCAGCAGCTTGTCCGGGGGGCCCTCGGAGCAGTACTTC
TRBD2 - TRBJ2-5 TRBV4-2 CASSQRTSGPLQETQYF TGTGCCAGCAGCCAAAGGACTAGCGGGCCCCTCCAAGAGACCCAGTACTTC
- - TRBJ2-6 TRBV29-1 CSVQGTGANILTF TGCAGCGTACAGGGGACTGGGGCCAACATCCTGACTTTC